Listed below are T cell receptor beta chains from one sample, sequenced in a study of blood T cell repertoires in COVID-19. This table comes from immunoSEQ multiplex PCR, and its TCRdb copy is limited to in-frame clones, with some not included. This sample yields fewer than 200,000 clones, of which around nine tenths are seen a single time; over 2% belongs to the top ten. The sequenced material came from peripheral blood. These receptor sequences come from a woman of 80 years or more with COVID-19, enrolled during active disease. Both conserved end residues are part of each CDR3. A D gene is named only where the DNA matches it firmly. The listing skips clone size in some rows; elsewhere it reads once, few, many or a size class.

cdr3_length j_call d_call v_call clone_size cdr3_aa cdr3_nt
11 TRBJ2-7 . TRBV4-3 . CAGWGVYEQYF TGCGCCGGATGGGGGGTCTACGAGCAGTACTTC
16 TRBJ2-3 TRBD2 TRBV5-1 . CASSLVTSGSSDTQYF TGCGCCAGCAGCTTGGTGACTAGCGGGAGTTCAGATACGCAGTATTTT
12 TRBJ1-5 . TRBV6-6 . CASSYLNQPQHF TGTGCCAGCAGTTATCTCAATCAGCCCCAGCATTTT
14 TRBJ2-3 TRBD1 TRBV5-1 . CASSQAQGADTQYF TGCGCCAGCAGCCAGGCACAGGGGGCAGATACGCAGTATTTT
16 TRBJ1-3 . TRBV28 . CASTLGHTSSGNTIYF TGTGCCAGCACCCTGGGACATACTAGCTCTGGAAACACCATATATTTT
16 TRBJ2-3 . TRBV15 . CATSRGHQRYTDTQYF TGTGCCACCAGCAGGGGACACCAACGATACACAGATACGCAGTATTTT
16 TRBJ1-5 . TRBV19 . CASSTGSPTSNQPQHF TGTGCCAGTAGCACGGGGTCCCCGACGAGCAATCAGCCCCAGCATTTT
12 TRBJ1-1 . TRBV7-9 . CASSLGSTEAFF TGTGCCAGCAGCTTAGGGAGCACTGAAGCTTTCTTT
16 TRBJ2-1 TRBD2 TRBV7-8 few CASLPSRTSNMNEQFF TGTGCCAGCCTCCCTTCGAGGACTAGCAACATGAATGAGCAGTTCTTC
13 TRBJ2-1 TRBD2 TRBV20-1 . CSASGAREVEQFF TGCAGTGCTAGTGGCGCGCGGGAGGTTGAGCAGTTCTTC
14 TRBJ1-1 . TRBV9 . CASSVGPQGTEAFF TGTGCCAGCAGCGTTGGACCCCAGGGAACTGAAGCTTTCTTT
16 TRBJ1-1 . TRBV28 few CASSPGQPVMNTEAFF TGTGCCAGCAGTCCAGGACAGCCGGTTATGAACACTGAAGCTTTCTTT
13 TRBJ2-3 TRBD2 TRBV5-4 . CASRPGREDTQYF TGTGCCAGCAGACCGGGGAGGGAAGATACGCAGTATTTT
17 TRBJ2-1 TRBD1 TRBV19 . CASSIITLQGARNEQFF TGTGCCAGTAGTATTATAACTCTCCAGGGGGCGAGGAATGAGCAGTTCTTC
15 TRBJ1-5 TRBD1 TRBV24-1 . CATSDSDRVNQPQHF TGTGCCACCAGTGATTCCGACAGGGTCAATCAGCCCCAGCATTTT
14 TRBJ2-5 . TRBV27 . CASRMGDSRETQYF TGTGCCAGCAGGATGGGTGACTCAAGAGAGACCCAGTACTTC
17 TRBJ1-6 . TRBV14 few CASSHSTRELSGSPLHF TGTGCCAGCAGCCATTCTACCAGGGAACTATCAGGATCACCCCTCCACTTT
13 TRBJ1-2 TRBD1 TRBV5-1 . CASSPGQNYGYTF TGCGCCAGCAGCCCGGGACAGAACTATGGCTACACCTTC
14 TRBJ1-1 . TRBV14 once CASSQLTENTEAFF TGTGCCAGCAGCCAACTGACAGAGAACACTGAAGCTTTCTTT
13 TRBJ1-2 TRBD1 TRBV4-2 . CASSQGQGDGYTF TGTGCCAGCAGCCAAGGCCAGGGGGACGGCTACACCTTC
17 TRBJ1-3 TRBD1 TRBV28 . CAVGDRGPNSSGNTIYF TGTGCCGTAGGGGACAGGGGCCCCAATTCCTCTGGAAACACCATATATTTT
15 TRBJ1-2 . TRBV6-1 . CASSEGTATNYGYTF TGTGCCAGCAGTGAAGGGACAGCCACTAACTATGGCTACACCTTC
13 TRBJ2-7 TRBD1 TRBV19 . CASSRDSTYEQYF TGTGCCAGTAGTCGGGACAGTACCTACGAGCAGTACTTC
14 TRBJ2-7 . TRBV4-3 few CASSQERGNYEQYF TGCGCCAGCAGCCAAGAAAGGGGGAACTACGAGCAGTACTTC
14 TRBJ2-5 . TRBV2 . CASRRDSAQETQYF TGTGCCAGCAGACGGGATTCGGCTCAAGAGACCCAGTACTTC
17 TRBJ2-1 . TRBV7-8 . CASSLELGAFKRDEQFF TGTGCCAGCAGCTTAGAATTGGGAGCGTTCAAAAGGGATGAGCAGTTCTTC
12 TRBJ2-2 . TRBV5-4 few CASTVNTGELFF TGTGCCAGCACCGTTAACACCGGGGAGCTGTTTTTT
16 TRBJ2-1 . TRBV7-2 . CASSLAGSVMGNEQFF TGTGCCAGCAGCTTAGCCGGGTCGGTAATGGGCAATGAGCAGTTCTTC
15 TRBJ1-5 TRBD1 TRBV19 . CASTPWGDRDQPQHF TGTGCCAGTACCCCTTGGGGGGACAGGGATCAGCCCCAGCATTTT
15 TRBJ1-1 TRBD1 TRBV28 . CASRRQGRGDTEAFF TGTGCCAGCAGACGACAGGGTAGGGGTGACACTGAAGCTTTCTTT
14 TRBJ2-7 TRBD1 TRBV13 . CASSPDNRGWEQYF TGTGCCAGCAGCCCAGACAACAGGGGTTGGGAGCAGTACTTC
17 TRBJ2-7 TRBD2 TRBV6-2/TRBV6-3 . CASSYPSSGSQTYEQYF TGTGCCAGCAGTTACCCGTCTAGCGGGAGCCAGACCTACGAGCAGTACTTC